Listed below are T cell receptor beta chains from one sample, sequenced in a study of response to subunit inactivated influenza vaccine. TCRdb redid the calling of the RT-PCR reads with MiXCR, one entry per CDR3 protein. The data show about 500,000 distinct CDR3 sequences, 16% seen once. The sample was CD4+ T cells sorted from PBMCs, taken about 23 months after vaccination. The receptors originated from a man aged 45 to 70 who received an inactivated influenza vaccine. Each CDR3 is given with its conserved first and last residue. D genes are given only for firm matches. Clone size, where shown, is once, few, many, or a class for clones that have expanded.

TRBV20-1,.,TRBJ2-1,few,TGCAGTGCTAGAGATTTTTACAGGAGCTCCTACAATGAGCAGTTCTTC,CSARDFYRSSYNEQFF
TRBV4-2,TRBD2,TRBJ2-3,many,TGTGCCAGCAGCCAAGATGAACTAGCGACAGATACGCAGTATTTT,CASSQDELATDTQYF
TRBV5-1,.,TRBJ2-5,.,TGCGCCAGCAGCATCGGACCGGGACCACAAGAGACCCAGTACTTC,CASSIGPGPQETQYF
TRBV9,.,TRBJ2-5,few,TGTGCCAGCAGCACCCAGGGGGGTCAAGAGACCCAGTACTTC,CASSTQGGQETQYF
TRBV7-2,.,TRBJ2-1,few,TGTGCCAGCAGCTTAAGCCCTCATCAGCAGTTCTTC,CASSLSPHQQFF
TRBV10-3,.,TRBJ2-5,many,TGTGCCATCAGTGGGGCGGAGACCCAGTACTTC,CAISGAETQYF
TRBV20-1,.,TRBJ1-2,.,TGCAGTGCTAGAAAACCCCCCCCCAACAACTATGGCTACACCTTC,CSARKPPPNNYGYTF
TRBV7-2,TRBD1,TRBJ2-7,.,TGTGCCAGCAGCTGGAGACAGGGATCCTACGAGCAGTCCTTC,CASSWRQGSYEQSF
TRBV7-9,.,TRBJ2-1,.,TGTGCCAGCAGTGACCCGAATGGAGAGCAGTTCTTC,CASSDPNGEQFF
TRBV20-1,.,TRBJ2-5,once,TGCAGTGCTAGGGAAGAGCCGACCCAGTACTTC,CSAREEPTQYF
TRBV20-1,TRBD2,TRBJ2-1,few,TGCAGTGCTAGTACTACGACTAGCGGGAGTCATAATGAGCAGTTCTTC,CSASTTTSGSHNEQFF
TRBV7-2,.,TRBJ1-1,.,TGTGCCAGCACCTATAGGAGGGGAAACACTGAAGCTTTCTTT,CASTYRRGNTEAFF
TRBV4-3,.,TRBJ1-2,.,TGCGCCAGCAGCCAAGATCGCTTAATCTCTTTGTCGGGCTACACCTTC,CASSQDRLISLSGYTF
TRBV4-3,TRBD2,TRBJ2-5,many,TGCGCCAGCAGCCAAGTCTCTAGCGGGGAGAAAGAGACCCAGTACTTC,CASSQVSSGEKETQYF
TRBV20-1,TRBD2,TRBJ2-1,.,TGCAGTGCCAGTGAGCGGGGGAGGGCTGGTTACAATGAGCAGTTCTTC,CSASERGRAGYNEQFF
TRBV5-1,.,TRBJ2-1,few,TGCGCCAGCAGCTTGTCTCTGGACAAGTCCTACAATGAGCAGTTCTTC,CASSLSLDKSYNEQFF
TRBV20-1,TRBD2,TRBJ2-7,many,TGCAGTGCTAGTGGGGCTGGTGGGAGGGCCGTCGACGAGCAGTACTTC,CSASGAGGRAVDEQYF
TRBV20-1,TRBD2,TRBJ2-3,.,TGCAGTGCTTTTCTAGCGGACCTCCGCACAGATACGCAGTATTTT,CSAFLADLRTDTQYF
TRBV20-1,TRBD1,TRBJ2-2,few,TGCAGTGCTACACAGGACAGGAGGGAGCTGTTTTTT,CSATQDRRELFF
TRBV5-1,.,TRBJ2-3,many,TGCGCCAGCAGCTACGATCAACCCACAGATACGCAGTATTTT,CASSYDQPTDTQYF
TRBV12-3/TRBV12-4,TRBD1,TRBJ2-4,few,TGTGCCAGCAGCGGGACAGGGTCCAAAAACATTCAGTACTTC,CASSGTGSKNIQYF
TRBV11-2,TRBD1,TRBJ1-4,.,TGTGCCAGCAGCTTAGCTACCGGACAGGTAGAAAAACTGTTTTTT,CASSLATGQVEKLFF
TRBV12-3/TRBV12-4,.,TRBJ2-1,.,TGTGCCAGCAGTCCCCCCACCCCGAGTGAGCAGTTCTTC,CASSPPTPSEQFF
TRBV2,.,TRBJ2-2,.,TGTGCCAGCAGCGGGGGCCCGCTCGACACCGGGGAGCTGTTTTTT,CASSGGPLDTGELFF
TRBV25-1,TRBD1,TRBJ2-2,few,TGTGCCAGCAGGAGACCGGGACAGGGGAACACCGGGGAGCTGTTTTTT,CASRRPGQGNTGELFF
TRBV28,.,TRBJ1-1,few,TGTGCCAGCAGTTCGCCCCGGGGGTTCAGCACTGAAGCTTTCTTT,CASSSPRGFSTEAFF
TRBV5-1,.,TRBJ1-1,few,TGCGCCAGCAGCTTGGCTGACAGGAGAACCGGTGAAGCTTTCTTT,CASSLADRRTGEAFF
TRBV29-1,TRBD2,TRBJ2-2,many,TGCAGCGTTGACCGGGGAGGGGCCGGGGAGCTGTTTTTT,CSVDRGGAGELFF
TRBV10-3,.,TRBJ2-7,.,TGTGCCATCAGTGAGTCAGAGGGAGGAGGCGAGCAGTACTTC,CAISESEGGGEQYF
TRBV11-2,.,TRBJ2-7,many,TGTGCCAGCAGCTTAGATTTTAGGAACGAGCAGTACTTC,CASSLDFRNEQYF